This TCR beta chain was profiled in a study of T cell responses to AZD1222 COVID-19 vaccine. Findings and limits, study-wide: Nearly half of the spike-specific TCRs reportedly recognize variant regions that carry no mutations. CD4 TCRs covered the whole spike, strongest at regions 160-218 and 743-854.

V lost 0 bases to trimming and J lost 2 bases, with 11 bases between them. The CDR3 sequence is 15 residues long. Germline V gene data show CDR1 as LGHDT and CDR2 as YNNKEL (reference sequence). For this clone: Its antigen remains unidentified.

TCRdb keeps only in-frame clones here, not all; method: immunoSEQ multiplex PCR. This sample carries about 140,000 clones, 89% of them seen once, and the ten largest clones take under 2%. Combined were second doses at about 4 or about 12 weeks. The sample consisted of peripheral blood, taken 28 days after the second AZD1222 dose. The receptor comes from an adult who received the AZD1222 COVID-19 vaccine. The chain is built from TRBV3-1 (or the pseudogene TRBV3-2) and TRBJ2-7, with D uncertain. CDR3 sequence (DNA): TGTGCCAGCAGCCAAGAAGGCCTAGGACCCTACGAGCAGTACTTC. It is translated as CASSQEGLGPYEQYF.